This T cell receptor (beta chain) was identified in a study of T cells in Graves' hyperthyroidism and ophthalmopathy. This clonotype showed up just a few times. From RNA transcripts, TCR beta CDR3 regions were amplified. With the HTBI primer set, the TCR CDR3 went through a first round of RT-PCR. TCRdb re-called the multiplex PCR reads through MiXCR, storing one row per CDR3 protein. The sample shows approximately 400,000 distinct CDR3 sequences, about 18% of them seen only once. The CDR3 loop spans 14 amino acids. The V gene's germline CDR1 is SGHTA and CDR2 FQGTGA. V dropped 5 bases and J dropped 7 bases, with 17 bases sitting between them.

Sequenced material: blood. V usage is TRBV7-3 and J usage is TRBJ1-1; D is perhaps TRBD1 (5 bases). The clonotype originates from a man aged 18 to 30 with Graves' ophthalmopathy. The DNA for the CDR3 is TGTGCCAGCAGCCTACAGGCGGCGGGGAGTGAAGCTTTCTTT. Amino acids: CASSLQAAGSEAFF. Full variable domain (rest looked up from reference TRBV7-3 and TRBJ1-1): GAGVSQTPSNKVTEKGKYVELRCDPISGHTALYWYRQSLGQGPEFLIYFQGTGAADDSGLPNDRFFAVRPEGSVSTLKIQRTERGDSAVYLCASSLQAAGSEAFFGQGTRLTVV.